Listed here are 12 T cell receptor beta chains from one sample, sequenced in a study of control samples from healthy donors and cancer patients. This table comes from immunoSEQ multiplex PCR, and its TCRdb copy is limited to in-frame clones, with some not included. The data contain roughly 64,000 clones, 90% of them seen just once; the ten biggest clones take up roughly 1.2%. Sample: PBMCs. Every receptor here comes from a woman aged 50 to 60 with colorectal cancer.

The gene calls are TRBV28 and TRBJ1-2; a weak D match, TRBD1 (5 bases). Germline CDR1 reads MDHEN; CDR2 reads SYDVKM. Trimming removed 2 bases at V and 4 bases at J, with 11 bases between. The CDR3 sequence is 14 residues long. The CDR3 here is CASSLRDGIYGYTF. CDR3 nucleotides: TGTGCCAGCAGTTTACGGGACGGAATCTATGGCTACACCTTC.

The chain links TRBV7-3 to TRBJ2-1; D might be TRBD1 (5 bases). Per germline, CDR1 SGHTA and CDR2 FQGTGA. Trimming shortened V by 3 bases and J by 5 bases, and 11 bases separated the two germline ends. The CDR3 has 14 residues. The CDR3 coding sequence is TGTGCCAGCAGCTTCCATGGGGCGGACAATGAGCAGTTCTTC. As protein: CASSFHGADNEQFF.

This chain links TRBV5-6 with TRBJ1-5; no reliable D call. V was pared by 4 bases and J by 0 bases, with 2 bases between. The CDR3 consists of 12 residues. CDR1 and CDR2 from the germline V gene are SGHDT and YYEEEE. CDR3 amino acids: CASSLSNQPQHF. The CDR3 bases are TGTGCCAGCAGCCTTAGCAATCAGCCCCAGCATTTT. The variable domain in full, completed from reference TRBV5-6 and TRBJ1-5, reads DAGVTQSPTHLIKTRGQQVTLRCSPKSGHDTVSWYQQALGQGPQFIFQYYEEEERQRGNFPDRFSGHQFPNYSSELNVNALLLGDSALYLCASSLSNQPQHFGDGTRLSIL.

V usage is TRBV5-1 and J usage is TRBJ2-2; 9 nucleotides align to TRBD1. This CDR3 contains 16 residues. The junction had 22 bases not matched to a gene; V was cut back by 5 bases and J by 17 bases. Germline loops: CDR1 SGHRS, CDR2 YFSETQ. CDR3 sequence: CASRLLQGADTGGQFF. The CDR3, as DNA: TGCGCCAGCAGACTTTTACAGGGGGCCGACACCGGGGGACAATTTTTT.

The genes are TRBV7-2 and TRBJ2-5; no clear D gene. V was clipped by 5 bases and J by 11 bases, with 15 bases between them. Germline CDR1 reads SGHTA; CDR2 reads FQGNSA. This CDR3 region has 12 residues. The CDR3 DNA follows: TGTGCCAGCAGCACTGCAGGTACGGTGCAGTACTTC. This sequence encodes CASSTAGTVQYF.

This CDR3 reads CASSQDQTSGYKSYEQYF. CDR3 sequence (DNA): TGTGCCAGCAGCCAAGACCAGACTAGCGGGTATAAATCCTACGAGCAGTACTTC. The V and J genes are TRBV4-2 and TRBJ2-7; TRBD2 matches 10 bases. CDR3 length: 18 amino acids. Trimming removed 0 bases from V and 1 base from J; junction bases left unmatched: 9. Germline V gene data show CDR1 as LGHNA and CDR2 as YNFKEQ.

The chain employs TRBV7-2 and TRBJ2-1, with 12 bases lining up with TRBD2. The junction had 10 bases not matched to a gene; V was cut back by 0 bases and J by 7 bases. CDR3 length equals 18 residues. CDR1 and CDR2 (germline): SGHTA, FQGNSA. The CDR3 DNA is TGTGCCAGCAGCTTAGCAAGGCTAGCGGGAGGGTTTTGGAATGAGCAGTTCTTC. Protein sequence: CASSLARLAGGFWNEQFF.

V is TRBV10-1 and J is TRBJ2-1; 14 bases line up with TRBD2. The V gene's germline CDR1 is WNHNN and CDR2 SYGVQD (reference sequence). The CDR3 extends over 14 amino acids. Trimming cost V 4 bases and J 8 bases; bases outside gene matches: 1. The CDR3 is CASSGGLAGDEQFF. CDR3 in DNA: TGCGCCAGCAGTGGGGGACTAGCGGGAGATGAGCAGTTCTTC.

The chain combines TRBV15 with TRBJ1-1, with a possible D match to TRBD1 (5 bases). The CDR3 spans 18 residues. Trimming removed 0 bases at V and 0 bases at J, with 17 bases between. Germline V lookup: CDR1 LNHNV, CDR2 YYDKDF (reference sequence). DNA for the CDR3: TGTGCCACCAGCAGAGATTTACTATCGAGGGACCTGAACACTGAAGCTTTCTTT. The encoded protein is CATSRDLLSRDLNTEAFF.

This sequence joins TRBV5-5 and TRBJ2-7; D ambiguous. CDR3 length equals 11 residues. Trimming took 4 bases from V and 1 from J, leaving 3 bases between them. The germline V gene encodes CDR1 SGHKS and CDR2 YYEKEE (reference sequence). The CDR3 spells CASSRSYEQYF. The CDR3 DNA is TGTGCCAGCAGCAGATCCTACGAGCAGTACTTC.

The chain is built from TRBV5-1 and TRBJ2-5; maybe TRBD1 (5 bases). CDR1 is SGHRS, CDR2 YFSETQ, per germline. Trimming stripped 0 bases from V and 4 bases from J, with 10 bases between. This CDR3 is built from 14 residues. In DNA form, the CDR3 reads TGCGCCAGCAGCTTGGGCCAGGGAAGAGAGACCCAGTACTTC. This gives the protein CASSLGQGRETQYF. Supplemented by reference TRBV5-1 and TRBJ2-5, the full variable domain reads KAGVTQTPRYLIKTRGQQVTLSCSPISGHRSVSWYQQTPGQGLQFLFEYFSETQRNKGNFPGRFSGRQFSNSRSEMNVSTLELGDSALYLCASSLGQGRETQYFGPGTRLLVL.

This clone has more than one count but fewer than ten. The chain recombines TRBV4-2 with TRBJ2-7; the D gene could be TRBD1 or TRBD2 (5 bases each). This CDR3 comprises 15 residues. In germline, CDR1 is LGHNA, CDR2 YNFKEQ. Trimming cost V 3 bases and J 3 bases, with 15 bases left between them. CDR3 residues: CASSQVGDGLYEQYF. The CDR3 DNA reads TGTGCCAGCAGCCAGGTGGGGGACGGGCTCTACGAGCAGTACTTC.